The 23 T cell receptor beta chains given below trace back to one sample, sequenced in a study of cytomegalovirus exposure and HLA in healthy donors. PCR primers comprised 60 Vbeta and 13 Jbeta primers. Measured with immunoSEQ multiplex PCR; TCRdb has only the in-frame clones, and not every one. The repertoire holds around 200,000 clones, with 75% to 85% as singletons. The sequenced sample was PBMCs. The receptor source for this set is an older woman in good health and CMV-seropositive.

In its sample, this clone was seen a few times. The CDR3 coding sequence is TGTGCCAGCAACTCCGGGACATCTAATGAAAAACTGTTTTTT. Amino acid sequence: CASNSGTSNEKLFF. The rearrangement links TRBV6-6 to TRBJ1-4; tentatively, D is TRBD1 (6 bases). The germline V gene encodes CDR1 MNHNY and CDR2 SVGAGI (reference sequence). V was trimmed by 7 bases and J by 3 bases, leaving 12 bases between them. This CDR3 contains 14 residues.

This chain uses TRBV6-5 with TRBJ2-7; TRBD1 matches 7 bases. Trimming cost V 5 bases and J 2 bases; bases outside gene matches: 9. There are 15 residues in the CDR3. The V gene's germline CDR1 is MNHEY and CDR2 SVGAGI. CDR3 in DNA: TGTGCCAGCAGTCTGAGAACCGGGACAGCCTACGAGCAGTACTTC. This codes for CASSLRTGTAYEQYF.

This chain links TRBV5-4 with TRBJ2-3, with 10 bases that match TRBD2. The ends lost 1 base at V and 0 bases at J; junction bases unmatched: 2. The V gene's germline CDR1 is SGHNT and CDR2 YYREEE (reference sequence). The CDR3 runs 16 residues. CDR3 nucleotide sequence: TGTGCCAGCAGCTTGAAACTAGCGGGAAGCACAGATACGCAGTATTTT. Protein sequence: CASSLKLAGSTDTQYF.

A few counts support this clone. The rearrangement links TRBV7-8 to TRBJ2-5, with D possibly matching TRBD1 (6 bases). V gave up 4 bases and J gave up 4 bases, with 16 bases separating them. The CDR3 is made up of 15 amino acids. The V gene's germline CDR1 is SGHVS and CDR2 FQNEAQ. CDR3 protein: CASSSWEQGGETQYF. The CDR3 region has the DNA TGTGCCAGCAGCTCGTGGGAACAGGGTGGAGAGACCCAGTACTTC.

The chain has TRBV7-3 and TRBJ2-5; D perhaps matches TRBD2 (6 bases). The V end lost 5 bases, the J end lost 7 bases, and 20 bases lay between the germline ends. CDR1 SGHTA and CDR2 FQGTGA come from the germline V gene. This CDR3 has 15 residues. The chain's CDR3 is CASSRNPGRGGTQYF. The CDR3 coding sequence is TGTGCCAGCAGCCGAAACCCGGGACGGGGAGGGACCCAGTACTTC.

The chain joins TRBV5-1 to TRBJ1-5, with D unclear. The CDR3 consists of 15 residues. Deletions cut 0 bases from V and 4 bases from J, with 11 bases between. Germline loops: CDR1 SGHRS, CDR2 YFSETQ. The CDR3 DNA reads TGCGCCAGCAGCTTGGACCAGGCTCCAAATCAGCCCCAGCATTTT. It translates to CASSLDQAPNQPQHF.

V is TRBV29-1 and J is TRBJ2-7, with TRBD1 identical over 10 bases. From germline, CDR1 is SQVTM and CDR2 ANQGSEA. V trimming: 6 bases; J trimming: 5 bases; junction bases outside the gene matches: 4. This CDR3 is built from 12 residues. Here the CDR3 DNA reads TGCAGCGTGGGGACAGGGGTCCACGAGCAGTACTTC. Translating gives CSVGTGVHEQYF.

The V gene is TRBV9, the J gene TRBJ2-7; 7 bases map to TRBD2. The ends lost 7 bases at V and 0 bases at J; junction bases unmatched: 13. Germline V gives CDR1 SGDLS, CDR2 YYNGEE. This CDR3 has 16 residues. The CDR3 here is CASAFLADSPSYEQYF. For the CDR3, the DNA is TGTGCCAGCGCCTTTCTAGCGGACTCCCCCTCCTACGAGCAGTACTTC.

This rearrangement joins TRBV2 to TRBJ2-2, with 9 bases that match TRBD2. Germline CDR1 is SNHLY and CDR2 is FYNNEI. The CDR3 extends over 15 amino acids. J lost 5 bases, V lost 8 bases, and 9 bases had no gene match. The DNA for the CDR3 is TGTGCCAGCCGATCACTAGCGGGTGGGACCGGGGAGCTGTTTTTT. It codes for CASRSLAGGTGELFF.

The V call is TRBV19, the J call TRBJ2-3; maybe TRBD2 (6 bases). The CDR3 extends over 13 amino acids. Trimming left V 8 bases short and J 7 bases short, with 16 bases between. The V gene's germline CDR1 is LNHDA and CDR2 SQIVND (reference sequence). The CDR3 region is CASSPTRGNTQYF. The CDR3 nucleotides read TGTGCCAGTTCCCCCACCCGCGGGAATACGCAGTATTTT.

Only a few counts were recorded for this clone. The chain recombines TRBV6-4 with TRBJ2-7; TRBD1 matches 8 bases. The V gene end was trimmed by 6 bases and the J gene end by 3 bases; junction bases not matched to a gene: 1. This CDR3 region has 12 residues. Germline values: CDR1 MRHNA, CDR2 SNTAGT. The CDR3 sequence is CASRDRGYEQYF. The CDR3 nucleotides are TGTGCCAGCAGAGACAGGGGCTACGAGCAGTACTTC.

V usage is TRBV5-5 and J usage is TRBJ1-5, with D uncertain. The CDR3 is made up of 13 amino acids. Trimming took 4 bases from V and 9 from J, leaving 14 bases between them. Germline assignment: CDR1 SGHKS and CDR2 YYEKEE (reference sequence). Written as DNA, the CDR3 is TGTGCCAGCAGCCAGAACATTAATGGGCCCCAGCATTTT. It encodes CASSQNINGPQHF.

CDR3 loop: CASSQGGQGLKAAFF. The CDR3 DNA follows: TGTGCCAGCAGCCAAGGAGGGCAGGGCCTTAAGGCAGCTTTCTTT. This chain uses TRBV9 with TRBJ1-1; TRBD1 is a possible D gene (5 bases). From germline, CDR1 is SGDLS and CDR2 YYNGEE. The V end was cut by 4 bases, the J end by 10 bases, with 23 bases between. This CDR3 is 15 amino acids long.

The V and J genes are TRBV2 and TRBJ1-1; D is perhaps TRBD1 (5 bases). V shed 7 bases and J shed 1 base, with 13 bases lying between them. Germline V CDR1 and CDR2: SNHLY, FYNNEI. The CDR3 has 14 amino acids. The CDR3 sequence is CASTGEQGNTEAFF. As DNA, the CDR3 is TGTGCCAGCACCGGAGAGCAGGGGAACACTGAAGCTTTCTTT.

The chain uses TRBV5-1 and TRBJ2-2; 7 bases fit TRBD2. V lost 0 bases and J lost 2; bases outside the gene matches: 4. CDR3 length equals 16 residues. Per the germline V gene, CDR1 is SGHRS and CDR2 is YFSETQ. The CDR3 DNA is TGCGCCAGCAGCTTGGATCCTAGCGGAAACACCGGGGAGCTGTTTTTT. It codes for CASSLDPSGNTGELFF.

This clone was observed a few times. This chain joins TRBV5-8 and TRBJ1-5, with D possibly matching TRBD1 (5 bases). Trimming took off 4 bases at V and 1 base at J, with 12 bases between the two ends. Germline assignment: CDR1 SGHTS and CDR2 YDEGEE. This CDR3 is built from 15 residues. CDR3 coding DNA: TGTGCCAGCAGCCCTGGCGGGACGAGCAATCAGCCCCAGCATTTT. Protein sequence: CASSPGGTSNQPQHF.

The DNA of the CDR3 is TGTGCCAGCAGCCAAGATGACGGACAGGGGGACACCATATATTTT. Protein sequence: CASSQDDGQGDTIYF. The chain carries TRBV4-2 and TRBJ1-3; TRBD1 aligns across 10 bases. J lost 8 bases, V lost 0 bases, and 4 bases had no gene match. The CDR3 is 15 residues long. Germline loops: CDR1 LGHNA, CDR2 YNFKEQ.

Here the CDR3 reads CASRSDKDYGYTF. DNA of the CDR3: TGTGCCAGCAGGTCTGACAAAGACTATGGCTACACCTTC. The rearrangement joins TRBV5-8 to TRBJ1-2; no firm D call. The CDR3 spans 13 residues. V lost 5 bases to trimming and J lost 3 bases, with 11 bases between them. CDR1 is SGHTS, CDR2 YDEGEE, per germline.

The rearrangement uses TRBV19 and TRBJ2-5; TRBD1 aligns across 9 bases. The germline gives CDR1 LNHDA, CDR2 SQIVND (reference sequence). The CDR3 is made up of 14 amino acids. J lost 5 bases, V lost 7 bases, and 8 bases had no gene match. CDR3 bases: TGTGCCAGTACCTCCGGGACAGGGAGGGAGACCCAGTACTTC. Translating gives CASTSGTGRETQYF.

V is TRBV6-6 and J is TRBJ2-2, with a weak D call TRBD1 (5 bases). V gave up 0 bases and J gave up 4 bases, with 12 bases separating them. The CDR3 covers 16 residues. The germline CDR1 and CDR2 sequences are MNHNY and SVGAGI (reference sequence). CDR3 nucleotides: TGTGCCAGCAGTTACTCGGGGCAGGTGATCACCGGGGAGCTGTTTTTT. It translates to CASSYSGQVITGELFF.

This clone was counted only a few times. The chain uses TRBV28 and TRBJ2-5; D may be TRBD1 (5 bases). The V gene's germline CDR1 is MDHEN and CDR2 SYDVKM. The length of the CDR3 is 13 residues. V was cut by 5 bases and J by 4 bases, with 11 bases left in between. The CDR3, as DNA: TGTGCCAGCAGTCCTGACAGAAGAGAGACCCAGTACTTC. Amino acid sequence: CASSPDRRETQYF.

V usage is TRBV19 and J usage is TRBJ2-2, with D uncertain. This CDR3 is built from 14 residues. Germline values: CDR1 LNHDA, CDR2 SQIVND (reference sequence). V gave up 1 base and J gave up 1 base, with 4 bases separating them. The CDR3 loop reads CASSIVQNTGELFF. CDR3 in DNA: TGTGCCAGTAGTATAGTCCAGAACACCGGGGAGCTGTTTTTT.

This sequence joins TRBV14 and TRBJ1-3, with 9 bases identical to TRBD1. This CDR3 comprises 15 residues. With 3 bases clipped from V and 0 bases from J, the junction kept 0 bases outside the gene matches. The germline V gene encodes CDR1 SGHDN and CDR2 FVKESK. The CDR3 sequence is CASSQTGGSGNTIYF. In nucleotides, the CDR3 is TGTGCCAGCAGCCAGACAGGGGGCTCTGGAAACACCATATATTTT.